This TCR beta chain was identified during a study of blood T cell repertoires in COVID-19 (dated by TCRdb to 2018 to 2020). Regarding the complete study: Samples covering the acute and convalescent phases of COVID-19 were provided by collaborators in the United States, Italy and Spain. The prospective study material was composed of cDNA or gDNA derived from T cells, B-cell-depleted T cells, or PBMCs. Subjects who had been exposed to COVID-19, were actively infected with it, or had recovered from it provided the deeply sampled blood TCRbeta repertoires that made up the dataset. The repertoires were made available in a free public database intended to serve as a resource for research on the immune response to SARS-CoV-2. The samples were drawn from the first 160 participants of the ongoing ImmuneRACE study and from 1,254 subjects provided by 6 global collaborators. Sample metadata almost always included a de-identified subject ID, COVID-19 status, age in years and sex. Where available, HLA class I and class II types were obtained from metadata supplied by the sample provider rather than from assay-based typing.

Collaborating institutions collected whole blood in K2EDTA tubes following their own protocols. Collaborator samples were shipped for TCRbeta analysis as frozen whole blood, isolated PBMCs, or DNA extracted from either sample type. Points on this clone: The target of this receptor is not known. No base qualities exist here, and no much larger clone lies one base off it.

TCRbeta CDR3 regions were amplified from genomic DNA by means of the immunoSEQ Assay, a bias-controlled multiplex PCR. The paper's processing steps were these. Within the assay, amplification of reference gene primers was used to estimate how many nucleated cells each sample contained. To quantify the absolute abundance of each unique TCRbeta CDR3 rearrangement, sequence reads were collapsed and filtered. For each sample, productive Simpson clonality was calculated by taking the square root of Simpson's diversity index across productive rearrangements. TCRdb limited this immuneACCESS table to in-frame rearrangements with V and J called. A share of clones is missing; checked studies link under half to unresolved V genes, and the rest is unexplained. The D gene and trimming were derived from the DNA, and the V and J assignments and clone size from that table. Here the sample has approximately 210,000 clones; 75% to 90% occur a single time. Roughly 5% of the sample is in the top ten clones.

The germline ends are 7 bases apart after V is trimmed by 0 bases and J by 0 bases. The germline V gene yields SGDLS for CDR1 and YYNGEE for CDR2. The CDR3 contains 15 residues, cysteine and phenylalanine counted. Solely the CDR3 DNA is kept, with 45 bases framed from the first base. Overall results and qualifications from the work: Clinical and demographic metadata were provided uncurated, with the amount varying by source and participant.

Sequenced sample: peripheral blood. The chain employs TRBV9 and TRBJ1-5; the D segment cannot be called with confidence. This TCR came from a human donor in a cohort sampled during active COVID-19. CDR3 loop: CASSVGSYSNQPQHF. Here is the DNA: TGTGCCAGCAGCGTAGGGAGCTATAGCAATCAGCCCCAGCATTTT.